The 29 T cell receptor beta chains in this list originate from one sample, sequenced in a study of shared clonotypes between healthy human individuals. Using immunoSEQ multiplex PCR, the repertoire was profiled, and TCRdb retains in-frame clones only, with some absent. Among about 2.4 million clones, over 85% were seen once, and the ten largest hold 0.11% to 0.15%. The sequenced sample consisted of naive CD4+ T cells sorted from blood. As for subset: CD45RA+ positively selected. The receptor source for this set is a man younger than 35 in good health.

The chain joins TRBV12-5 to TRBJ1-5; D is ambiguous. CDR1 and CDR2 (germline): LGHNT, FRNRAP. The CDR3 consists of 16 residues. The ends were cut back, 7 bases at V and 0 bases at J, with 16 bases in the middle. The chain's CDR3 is CASAPPGINSNQPQHF. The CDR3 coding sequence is TGTGCTAGTGCCCCCCCGGGAATTAATAGCAATCAGCCCCAGCATTTT.

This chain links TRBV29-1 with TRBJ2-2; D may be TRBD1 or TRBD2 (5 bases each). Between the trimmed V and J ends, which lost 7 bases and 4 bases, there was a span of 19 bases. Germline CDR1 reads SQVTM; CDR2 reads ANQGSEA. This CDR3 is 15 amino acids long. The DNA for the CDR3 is TGCAGCGCCGAACTTGGGACCCACGGCACCGGGGAGCTGTTTTTT. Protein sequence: CSAELGTHGTGELFF.

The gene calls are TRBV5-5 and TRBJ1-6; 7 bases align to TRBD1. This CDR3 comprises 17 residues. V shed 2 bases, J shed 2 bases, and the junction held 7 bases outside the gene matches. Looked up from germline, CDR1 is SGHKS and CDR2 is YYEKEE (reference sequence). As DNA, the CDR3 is TGTGCCAGCAGCTTAGAGACAGGGAGGACCTATAATTCACCCCTCCACTTT. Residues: CASSLETGRTYNSPLHF.

The chain's CDR3 is CASSPVTGGNGYTF. For the CDR3, the DNA is TGTGCCAGCAGTCCTGTAACAGGGGGCAATGGCTACACCTTC. V and J are TRBV6-5 and TRBJ1-2; 9 nucleotides agree with TRBD1. Germline CDR1 is MNHEY and CDR2 is SVGAGI. CDR3 length: 14 residues. The V segment lost 5 bases and the J segment 6 bases; nucleotides outside the gene matches: 7.

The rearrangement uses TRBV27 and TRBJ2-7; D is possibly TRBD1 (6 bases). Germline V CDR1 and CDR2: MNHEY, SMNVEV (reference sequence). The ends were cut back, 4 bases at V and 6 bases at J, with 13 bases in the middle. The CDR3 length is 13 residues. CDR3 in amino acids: CASSSGTRREQYF. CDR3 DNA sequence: TGTGCCAGCAGTTCCGGGACAAGACGCGAGCAGTACTTC.

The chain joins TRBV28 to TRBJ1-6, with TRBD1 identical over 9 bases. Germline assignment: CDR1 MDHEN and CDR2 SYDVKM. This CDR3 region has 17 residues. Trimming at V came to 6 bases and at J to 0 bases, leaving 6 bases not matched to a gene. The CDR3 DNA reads TGTGCCAGCAGACAGGGGGCCACCTTCTCCTATAATTCACCCCTCCACTTT. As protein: CASRQGATFSYNSPLHF. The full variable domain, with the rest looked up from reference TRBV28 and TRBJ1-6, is DVKVTQSSRYLVKRTGEKVFLECVQDMDHENMFWYRQDPGLGLRLIYFSYDVKMKEKGDIPEGYSVSREKKERFSLILESASTNQTSMYLCASRQGATFSYNSPLHFGNGTRLTVT.

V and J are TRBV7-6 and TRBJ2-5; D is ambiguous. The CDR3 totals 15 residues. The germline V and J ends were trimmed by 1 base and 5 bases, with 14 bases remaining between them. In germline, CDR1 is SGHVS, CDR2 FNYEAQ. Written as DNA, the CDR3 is TGTGCCAGCAGCTTAGGGACCGCAAACGGGGAGACCCAGTACTTC. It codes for CASSLGTANGETQYF.

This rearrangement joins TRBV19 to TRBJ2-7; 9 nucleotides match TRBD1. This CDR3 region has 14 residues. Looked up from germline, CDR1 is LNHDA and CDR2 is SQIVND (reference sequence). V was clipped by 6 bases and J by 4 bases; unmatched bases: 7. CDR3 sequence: CASRSTGGSYEQYF. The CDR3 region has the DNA TGTGCCAGTAGGTCGACAGGGGGGTCATACGAGCAGTACTTC.

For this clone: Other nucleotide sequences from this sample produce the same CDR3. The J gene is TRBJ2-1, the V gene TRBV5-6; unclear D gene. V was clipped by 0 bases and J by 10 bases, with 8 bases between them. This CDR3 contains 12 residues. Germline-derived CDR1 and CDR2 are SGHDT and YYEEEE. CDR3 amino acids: CASSLGVNEQFF. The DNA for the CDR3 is TGTGCCAGCAGCTTGGGAGTTAACGAGCAGTTCTTC.

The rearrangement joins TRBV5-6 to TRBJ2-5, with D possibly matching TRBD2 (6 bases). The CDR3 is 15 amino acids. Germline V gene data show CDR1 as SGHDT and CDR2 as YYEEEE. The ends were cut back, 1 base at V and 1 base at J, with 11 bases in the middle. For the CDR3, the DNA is TGTGCCAGCAGCTTGAGGAGGGTTTCCCAAGAGACCCAGTACTTC. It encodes CASSLRRVSQETQYF.

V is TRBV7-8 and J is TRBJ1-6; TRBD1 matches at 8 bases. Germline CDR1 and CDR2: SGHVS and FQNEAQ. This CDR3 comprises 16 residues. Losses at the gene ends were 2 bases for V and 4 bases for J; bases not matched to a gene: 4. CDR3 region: CASSLRTGGYNSPLHF. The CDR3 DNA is TGTGCCAGCAGCTTAAGAACAGGGGGGTATAATTCACCCCTCCACTTT.

CDR3 nucleotides: TGTGCCAGCAGCAAAGAGGACAGGGGGTATCAGCCCCAGCATTTT. Its protein is CASSKEDRGYQPQHF. The chain employs TRBV7-2 and TRBJ1-5, with 10 bases matching TRBD1. This CDR3 is built from 15 residues. The V segment lost 5 bases and the J segment 5 bases; nucleotides outside the gene matches: 6. Germline-derived CDR1 and CDR2 are SGHTA and FQGNSA.

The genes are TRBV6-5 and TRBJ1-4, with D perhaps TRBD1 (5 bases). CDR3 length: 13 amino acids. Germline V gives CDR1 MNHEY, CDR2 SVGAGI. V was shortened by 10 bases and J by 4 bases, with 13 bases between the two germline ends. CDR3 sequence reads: CATGRQRNEKLFF. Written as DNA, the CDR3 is TGTGCCACCGGACGACAGCGTAATGAAAAACTGTTTTTT.

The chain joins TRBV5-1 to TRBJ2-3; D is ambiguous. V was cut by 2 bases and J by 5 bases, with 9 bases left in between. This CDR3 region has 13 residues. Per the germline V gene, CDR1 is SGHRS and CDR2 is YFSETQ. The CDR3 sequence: CASSLNSQDTQYF. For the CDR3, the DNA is TGCGCCAGCAGCTTAAACAGCCAAGATACGCAGTATTTT.

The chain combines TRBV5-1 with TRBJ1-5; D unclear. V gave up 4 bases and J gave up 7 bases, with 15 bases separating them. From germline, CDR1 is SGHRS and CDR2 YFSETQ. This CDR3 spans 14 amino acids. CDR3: CASSRGSVRQPQHF. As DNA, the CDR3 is TGCGCCAGCAGCCGGGGTAGTGTCCGGCAGCCCCAGCATTTT. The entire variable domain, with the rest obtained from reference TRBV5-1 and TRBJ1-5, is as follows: KAGVTQTPRYLIKTRGQQVTLSCSPISGHRSVSWYQQTPGQGLQFLFEYFSETQRNKGNFPGRFSGRQFSNSRSEMNVSTLELGDSALYLCASSRGSVRQPQHFGDGTRLSIL.

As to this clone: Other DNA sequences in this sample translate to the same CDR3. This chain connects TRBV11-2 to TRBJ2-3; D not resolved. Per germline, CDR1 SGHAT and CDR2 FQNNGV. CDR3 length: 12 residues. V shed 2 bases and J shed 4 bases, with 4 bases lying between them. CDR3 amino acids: CASSLSADTQYF. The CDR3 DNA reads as TGTGCCAGCAGCTTATCGGCAGATACGCAGTATTTT.

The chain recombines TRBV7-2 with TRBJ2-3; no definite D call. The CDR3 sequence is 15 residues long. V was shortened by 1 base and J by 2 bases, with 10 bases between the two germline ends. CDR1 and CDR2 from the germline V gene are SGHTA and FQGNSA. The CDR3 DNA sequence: TGTGCCAGCAGCTTAGGTTTCCAGGCCACAGATACGCAGTATTTT. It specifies CASSLGFQATDTQYF.

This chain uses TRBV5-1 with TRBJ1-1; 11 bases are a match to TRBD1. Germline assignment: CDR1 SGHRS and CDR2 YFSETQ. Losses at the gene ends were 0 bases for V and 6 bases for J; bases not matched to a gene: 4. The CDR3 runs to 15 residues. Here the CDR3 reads CASSLVPGQGAEAFF. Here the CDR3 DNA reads TGCGCCAGCAGCTTGGTTCCGGGACAGGGGGCTGAAGCTTTCTTT.

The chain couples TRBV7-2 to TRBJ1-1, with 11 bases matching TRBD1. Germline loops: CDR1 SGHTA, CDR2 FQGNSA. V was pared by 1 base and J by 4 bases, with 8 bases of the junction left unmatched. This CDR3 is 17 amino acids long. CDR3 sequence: CASSLGTPGTGGTEAFF. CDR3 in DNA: TGTGCCAGCAGCTTAGGTACCCCCGGGACAGGGGGCACTGAAGCTTTCTTT.

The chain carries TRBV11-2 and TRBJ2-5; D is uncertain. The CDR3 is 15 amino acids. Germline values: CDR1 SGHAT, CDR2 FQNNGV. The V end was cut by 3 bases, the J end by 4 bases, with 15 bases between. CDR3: CASSFSVLLSETQYF. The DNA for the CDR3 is TGTGCCAGCAGCTTTTCAGTTCTTCTGTCAGAGACCCAGTACTTC.

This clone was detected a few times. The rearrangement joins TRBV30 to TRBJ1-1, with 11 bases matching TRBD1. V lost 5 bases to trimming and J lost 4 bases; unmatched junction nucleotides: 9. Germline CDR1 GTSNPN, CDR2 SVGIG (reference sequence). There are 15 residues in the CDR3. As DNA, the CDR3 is TGTGCCTGGGGACAGGGGGCAAGTGGAGGCACTGAAGCTTTCTTT. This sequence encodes CAWGQGASGGTEAFF.

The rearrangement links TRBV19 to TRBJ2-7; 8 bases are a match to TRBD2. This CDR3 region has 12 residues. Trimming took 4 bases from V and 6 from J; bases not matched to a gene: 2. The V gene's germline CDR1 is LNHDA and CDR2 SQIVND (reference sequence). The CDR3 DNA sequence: TGTGCCAGTAGTAGCGGGGGGTTCGAGCAGTACTTC. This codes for CASSSGGFEQYF.

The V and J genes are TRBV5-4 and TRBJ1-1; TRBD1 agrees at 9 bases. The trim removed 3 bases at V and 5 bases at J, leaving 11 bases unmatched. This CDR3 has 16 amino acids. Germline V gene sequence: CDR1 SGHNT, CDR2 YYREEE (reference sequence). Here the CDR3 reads CASSWGQGVVGTEAFF. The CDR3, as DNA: TGTGCCAGCAGCTGGGGACAGGGTGTGGTGGGAACTGAAGCTTTCTTT.

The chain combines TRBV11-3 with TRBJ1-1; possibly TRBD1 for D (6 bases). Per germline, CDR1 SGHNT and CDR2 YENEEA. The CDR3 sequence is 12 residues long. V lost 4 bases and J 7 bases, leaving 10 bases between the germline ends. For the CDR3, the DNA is TGTGCCAGCAGCTCCCAGGGGAATGAAGCTTTCTTT. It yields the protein CASSSQGNEAFF. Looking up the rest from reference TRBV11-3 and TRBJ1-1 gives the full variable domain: EAGVVQSPRYKIIEKKQPVAFWCNPISGHNTLYWYLQNLGQGPELLIRYENEEAVDDSQLPKDRFSAERLKGVDSTLKIQPAELGDSAVYLCASSSQGNEAFFGQGTRLTVV.

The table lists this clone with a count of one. The chain's CDR3 is CAISGPSVVQYF. DNA for the CDR3: TGTGCCATCAGTGGTCCCTCTGTCGTGCAGTACTTC. The rearrangement links TRBV10-3 to TRBJ2-7; no firm D call. The CDR3 is made up of 12 amino acids. Germline V CDR1 and CDR2: ENHRY, SYGVKD. Trimming took 4 bases from V and 9 from J, leaving 13 bases between them.

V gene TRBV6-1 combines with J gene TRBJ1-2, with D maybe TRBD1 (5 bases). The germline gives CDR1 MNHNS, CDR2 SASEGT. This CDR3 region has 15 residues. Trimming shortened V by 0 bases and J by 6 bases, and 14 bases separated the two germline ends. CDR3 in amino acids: CASSEASAGRDGYTF. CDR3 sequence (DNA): TGTGCCAGCAGTGAAGCGTCGGCAGGGAGAGATGGCTACACCTTC.

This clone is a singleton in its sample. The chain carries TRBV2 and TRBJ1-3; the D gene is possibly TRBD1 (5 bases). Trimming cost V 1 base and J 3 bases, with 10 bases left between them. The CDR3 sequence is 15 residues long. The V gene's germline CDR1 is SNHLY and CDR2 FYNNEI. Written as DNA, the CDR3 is TGTGCCAGCAGTGAAGGGCAGGGAGGTGGAAACACCATATATTTT. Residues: CASSEGQGGGNTIYF.

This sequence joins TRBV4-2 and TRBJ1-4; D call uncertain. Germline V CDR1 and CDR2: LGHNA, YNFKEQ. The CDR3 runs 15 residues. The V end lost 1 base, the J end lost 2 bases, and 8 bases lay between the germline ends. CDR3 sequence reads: CASSQVRGTNEKLFF. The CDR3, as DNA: TGTGCCAGCAGCCAAGTGCGAGGGACTAATGAAAAACTGTTTTTT.

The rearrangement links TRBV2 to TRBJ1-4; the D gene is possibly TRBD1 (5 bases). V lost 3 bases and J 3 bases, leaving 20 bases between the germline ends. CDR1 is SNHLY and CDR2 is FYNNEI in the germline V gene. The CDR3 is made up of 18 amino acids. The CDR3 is CASSEVGGVTGSNEKLFF. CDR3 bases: TGTGCCAGCAGTGAGGTCGGGGGAGTTACTGGGTCTAATGAAAAACTGTTTTTT.